This is a list of T cell receptor beta chains from one sample in a study of cytomegalovirus exposure and HLA in healthy donors. The table came from immunoSEQ multiplex PCR; TCRdb's copy has only in-frame clones and leaves some out. The repertoire table contains about 160,000 clones. The sequenced material came from PBMCs. These receptors all come from a woman in her fifties or sixties in good health and CMV-seronegative. Each CDR3 is given without its conserved first and last residue.

V	J	CDR3
TRBV5-1	TRBJ1-1	ASSLGGFMNTEAF
TRBV25-1	TRBJ1-1	ASSRDRAVTEAF
TRBV11-2	TRBJ2-3	ASNRWGEMRTDTQY
TRBV5-1	TRBJ2-1	ASRGLAEIYNEQF
TRBV5-1	TRBJ1-2	ASSGTAINYGYT
TRBV19	TRBJ2-7	ASSMRFTSYEQY
TRBV6-1	TRBJ1-1	ASRRMTGGIEAF
TRBV5-4	TRBJ2-7	ASSRVQRASYEQY
TRBV5-1	TRBJ2-3	ASSWSGRLAGASTDTQY
TRBV7-6	TRBJ1-3	ASSLLGNSGNTIY
TRBV11-2	TRBJ1-2	ASSWKTENYGYT
TRBV10-3	TRBJ2-3	AIGAFRADTDTQY
TRBV5-4	TRBJ1-1	ASSFGVGGTEAF
TRBV5-8	TRBJ1-6	ASSYGSYNSPLH
TRBV12-5	TRBJ1-5	ASGLGQGGDQPQH
TRBV6-6	TRBJ2-7	ASSYYAGAYEQY